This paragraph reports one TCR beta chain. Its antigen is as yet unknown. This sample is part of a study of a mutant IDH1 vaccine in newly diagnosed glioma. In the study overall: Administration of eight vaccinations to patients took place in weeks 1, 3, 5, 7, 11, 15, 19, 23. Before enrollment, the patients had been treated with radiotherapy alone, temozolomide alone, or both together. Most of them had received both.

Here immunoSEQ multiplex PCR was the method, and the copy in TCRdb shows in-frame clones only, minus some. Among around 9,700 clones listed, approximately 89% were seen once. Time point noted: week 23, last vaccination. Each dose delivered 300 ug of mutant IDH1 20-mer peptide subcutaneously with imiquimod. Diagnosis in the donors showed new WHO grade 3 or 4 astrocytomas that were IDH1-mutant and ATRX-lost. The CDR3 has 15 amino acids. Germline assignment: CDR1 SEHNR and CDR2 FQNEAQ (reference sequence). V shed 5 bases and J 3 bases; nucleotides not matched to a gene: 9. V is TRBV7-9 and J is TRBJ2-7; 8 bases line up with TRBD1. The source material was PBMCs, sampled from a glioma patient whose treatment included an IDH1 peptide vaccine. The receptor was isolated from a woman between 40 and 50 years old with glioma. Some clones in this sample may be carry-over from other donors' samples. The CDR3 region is CASSPRTGWHYEQYF. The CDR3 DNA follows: TGTGCCAGCAGCCCGCGGACAGGGTGGCACTACGAGCAGTACTTC.